This entry lists 16 T cell receptor beta chains sequenced from one sample in a study of OX40 agonist ivuxolimab in advanced cancers. Libraries were made using the immunoSEQ multiplex PCR assay. The clones in this table, taken by TCRdb from immuneACCESS, are in-frame only. Not every clone is retained; where verified, under half of the shortfall comes from an unresolved V gene, and the cause of the rest is unknown. The sample has tens of thousands of clones on record, 88% of them singletons. Approximately 4% of the sample lies in the top ten. The sample consisted of CD4+ or CD8+ T cells sorted from blood, taken in a trial of the OX40 agonist ivuxolimab. These receptors were taken from an adult with an advanced solid tumor such as melanoma, head and neck, liver or kidney cancer.

The chain couples TRBV19 to TRBJ1-1; perhaps TRBD1 as D (5 bases). The CDR3 covers 14 residues. Trimming cost V 1 base and J 3 bases, with 9 bases left between them. The germline V gene has CDR1 LNHDA and CDR2 SQIVND (reference sequence). DNA of the CDR3: TGTGCCAGTAGTATAGGACAGTCTTACACTGAAGCTTTCTTT. It is translated as CASSIGQSYTEAFF.

The J gene is TRBJ2-3, the V gene TRBV29-1; TRBD1 matches at 7 bases. The CDR3 is 13 amino acids. After removal of 4 bases from V and 4 bases from J, the junction contained 5 bases not matched to a gene. Germline V gene lookup returns CDR1 SQVTM and CDR2 ANQGSEA. Written as DNA, the CDR3 is TGCAGCGTTGGACAGGGTACGGCAGATACGCAGTATTTT. It yields the protein CSVGQGTADTQYF.

This clone was seen more than once but under ten times. This chain connects TRBV2 to TRBJ2-7, with D possibly TRBD2 on 5 matching bases. Per germline, CDR1 SNHLY and CDR2 FYNNEI. V lost 2 bases and J 2 bases, leaving 19 bases between the germline ends. The CDR3 covers 17 residues. CDR3 in DNA: TGTGCCAGCAGTGAACCTTCCGGACTTCTTACGACCTACGAGCAGTACTTC. Its protein product is CASSEPSGLLTTYEQYF.

The V gene is TRBV2, the J gene TRBJ2-2; TRBD2 agrees at 7 bases. The CDR3 loop spans 14 amino acids. The germline gives CDR1 SNHLY, CDR2 FYNNEI. V was clipped by 6 bases and J by 7 bases; unmatched bases: 8. The CDR3 DNA sequence: TGTGCCAGCAGATGGGGGGGAAGAAACGGGGAGCTGTTTTTT. Translated, it gives CASRWGGRNGELFF.

V gene TRBV2 combines with J gene TRBJ1-5, with TRBD1 matching over 7 bases. This CDR3 is 14 amino acids long. The ends lost 2 bases at V and 6 bases at J; junction bases unmatched: 4. CDR1 is SNHLY, CDR2 FYNNEI, per germline. This chain's CDR3 is CASSERQGSQPQHF. CDR3 in DNA: TGTGCCAGCAGTGAAAGACAGGGTAGTCAGCCCCAGCATTTT.

The CDR3 here is CAWSPQIIDGYTF. The CDR3 bases are TGTGCCTGGAGTCCACAGATCATCGATGGCTACACCTTC. This chain joins TRBV30 and TRBJ1-2; D remains ambiguous. The CDR3 has 13 residues. Germline CDR1 and CDR2: GTSNPN and SVGIG (reference sequence). The V end was cut by 2 bases, the J end by 6 bases, with 13 bases between.

This chain links TRBV5-1 with TRBJ2-6; 12 positions match TRBD1. Germline V gene sequence: CDR1 SGHRS, CDR2 YFSETQ. The CDR3 is 19 residues long. Trimming cost V 4 bases and J 3 bases; bases outside gene matches: 11. The CDR3 DNA follows: TGCGCCAGCAGCACGTATGGGACAGGGGGCGCCGGTGGGGCCAACGTCCTGACTTTC. Amino acid sequence: CASSTYGTGGAGGANVLTF.

The V gene is TRBV5-1, the J gene TRBJ1-1, with a possible D match to TRBD1 (6 bases). CDR3 length: 14 amino acids. Looked up from germline, CDR1 is SGHRS and CDR2 is YFSETQ. Trimming stripped 0 bases from V and 1 base from J, with 7 bases between. CDR3 amino acids: CASSLAGANTEAFF. DNA of the CDR3: TGCGCCAGCAGCTTGGCAGGGGCGAACACTGAAGCTTTCTTT.

The table lists this clone with a count of one. This chain joins TRBV5-6 and TRBJ2-1; possibly TRBD2 for D (6 bases). Between the trimmed V and J ends, which lost 4 bases and 0 bases, there was a span of 11 bases. In germline, CDR1 is SGHDT, CDR2 YYEEEE. The CDR3 consists of 15 residues. CDR3 coding DNA: TGTGCCAGCAGCCCCCGGGGGAGCTCCTACAATGAGCAGTTCTTC. Amino acid sequence: CASSPRGSSYNEQFF.

V usage is TRBV10-2 and J usage is TRBJ2-7; perhaps TRBD2 as D (6 bases). The germline V gene encodes CDR1 WSHSY and CDR2 SAAADI. The CDR3 runs 14 residues. V was shortened by 3 bases and J by 0 bases, with 9 bases between the two germline ends. The CDR3 sequence: CASSDHGSSYEQYF. In nucleotides, the CDR3 is TGCGCCAGCAGTGATCACGGGAGCTCCTACGAGCAGTACTTC.

The V call is TRBV2, the J call TRBJ2-7; D may be TRBD2 (5 bases). Trimming left V 4 bases short and J 3 bases short, with 19 bases between. CDR1 and CDR2 from the germline V gene are SNHLY and FYNNEI. CDR3 size: 16 residues. Here the CDR3 DNA reads TGTGCCAGCAGTGTTCCCCTTGTCGGGGAGTACTACGAGCAGTACTTC. Encoded protein: CASSVPLVGEYYEQYF.

The chain couples TRBV12-2 to TRBJ1-5. TRBV12-2 is marked as a pseudogene. CDR3 length equals 16 residues. CDR3 bases: TGTGCAAGTCGCCTAAAAGAGAGTTCGGGCAATCAGCCCCAGCATTTT. Its translation is CASRLKESSGNQPQHF.

The sample holds a few counts of this clone. The chain recombines TRBV6-5 with TRBJ2-3, with D tentatively TRBD2 (5 bases). The CDR3 is 13 residues long. Germline loops: CDR1 MNHEY, CDR2 SVGAGI. Trimming removed 0 bases at V and 4 bases at J, with 5 bases between. CDR3 bases: TGTGCCAGCAGTTACTCGAGGGCAGATACGCAGTATTTT. Protein sequence: CASSYSRADTQYF.

The CDR3 loop is CASSSLTNYGYTF. DNA of the CDR3: TGTGCCAGCAGCTCGCTAACTAACTATGGCTACACCTTC. The rearrangement links TRBV7-2 to TRBJ1-2; D not resolved. The germline V gene encodes CDR1 SGHTA and CDR2 FQGNSA. V dropped 4 bases and J dropped 0 bases, with 6 bases sitting between them. The CDR3 has 13 residues.

Regarding this clone: The same CDR3 also results from other DNA sequences found in this sample. This chain uses TRBV5-1 with TRBJ2-3; TRBD1 agrees at 10 bases. Germline lookup yields CDR1 SGHRS and CDR2 YFSETQ. The CDR3 spans 14 residues. With 4 bases clipped from V and 3 bases from J, the junction kept 2 bases outside the gene matches. The CDR3: CASSQGQGTDTQYF. CDR3 coding DNA: TGCGCCAGCAGCCAGGGACAGGGGACAGATACGCAGTATTTT.

V usage is TRBV9 and J usage is TRBJ1-5; D gene unclear. CDR1 is SGDLS, CDR2 YYNGEE, per germline. Trimming removed 3 bases at V and 3 bases at J, with 10 bases between. The CDR3 contains 14 residues. CDR3 in amino acids: CASSEDSVNQPQHF. The CDR3 DNA reads as TGTGCCAGCAGCGAGGACTCCGTCAATCAGCCCCAGCATTTT.